The next 16 T cell receptor beta chains were all read from a single sample in a study of blood T cell repertoires in COVID-19. Clones were read by immunoSEQ multiplex PCR, and TCRdb kept only the in-frame ones, dropping some. The repertoire holds 130,000 to 150,000 clones, with 70% to 90% as singletons. Specimen: peripheral blood. The receptors derive from a human donor with acute or convalescent COVID-19. The donor label of this sample is uncertain.

The chain carries TRBV25-1 and TRBJ1-3; 9 positions agree with TRBD1. Germline loops: CDR1 MGHDK, CDR2 SYGVNS. The CDR3 extends over 15 amino acids. V was pared by 2 bases and J by 4 bases, with 3 bases of the junction left unmatched. Here the CDR3 reads CASSENRGLGNTIYF. As DNA, the CDR3 is TGTGCCAGCAGTGAAAACAGGGGGCTCGGAAACACCATATATTTT.

The V call is TRBV29-1, the J call TRBJ1-2; the D is unclear. Germline loops: CDR1 SQVTM, CDR2 ANQGSEA. The CDR3 covers 13 residues. The V and J ends lost 4 bases and 3 bases respectively, with 12 bases between them. The CDR3, as DNA: TGCAGCGTTGGAGGGATGGGCGACTATGGCTACACCTTC. Amino acids: CSVGGMGDYGYTF.

The genes are TRBV2 and TRBJ2-1, with 10 nucleotides matching TRBD2. The CDR3 is 15 amino acids. The germline gives CDR1 SNHLY, CDR2 FYNNEI. Germline trimming cut 3 bases from V and 4 bases from J; bases unmatched to any gene: 3. The CDR3 sequence: CASSDASGRYNEQFF. The DNA of the CDR3 is TGTGCCAGCAGTGACGCTAGCGGGAGATACAATGAGCAGTTCTTC.

This clone was seen only a few times. CDR3 amino acids: CASSGQGVGEQFF. The CDR3 DNA reads as TGTGCCAGCAGCGGACAGGGAGTAGGTGAGCAGTTCTTC. The V call is TRBV11-2, the J call TRBJ2-1, with 8 bases identical to TRBD1. The germline gives CDR1 SGHAT, CDR2 FQNNGV. The CDR3 spans 13 residues. The V gene end was trimmed by 5 bases and the J gene end by 9 bases; junction bases not matched to a gene: 6.

The V and J genes are TRBV2 and TRBJ1-4; D remains unclear. CDR3 size: 14 residues. The V gene lost 7 bases and the J gene lost 8 bases, with 17 bases spanning the gap. Looked up from germline, CDR1 is SNHLY and CDR2 is FYNNEI. Here the CDR3 reads CASKNTAVLEKLFF. Written as DNA, the CDR3 is TGTGCCAGCAAGAATACCGCGGTTCTAGAAAAACTGTTTTTT.

A single count supports this clone. J is TRBJ1-2 and V is TRBV5-1, with D maybe TRBD1 (5 bases). The CDR3 consists of 17 residues. The germline gives CDR1 SGHRS, CDR2 YFSETQ. The V end lost 2 bases, the J end lost 3 bases, and 20 bases lay between the germline ends. The DNA for the CDR3 is TGCGCCAGCAGCTTACGGGGCCTGCAAGGGACTGACTATGGCTACACCTTC. This codes for CASSLRGLQGTDYGYTF. The entire variable domain, with the rest obtained from reference TRBV5-1 and TRBJ1-2, is as follows: KAGVTQTPRYLIKTRGQQVTLSCSPISGHRSVSWYQQTPGQGLQFLFEYFSETQRNKGNFPGRFSGRQFSNSRSEMNVSTLELGDSALYLCASSLRGLQGTDYGYTFGSGTRLTVV.

The rearrangement links TRBV5-4 to TRBJ1-4; TRBD1 matches at 8 bases. The CDR3 covers 14 residues. V shed 4 bases and J 8 bases; nucleotides not matched to a gene: 7. Germline CDR1 reads SGHNT; CDR2 reads YYREEE (reference sequence). The CDR3 spells CASSAGQGWEKLFF. The DNA of the CDR3 is TGTGCCAGCAGCGCCGGACAGGGATGGGAAAAACTGTTTTTT.

The chain has TRBV4-1 and TRBJ2-7; D is perhaps TRBD1 (6 bases). Germline V CDR1 and CDR2: MGHRA, YSYEKL. The CDR3 runs to 14 residues. V lost 3 bases, J lost 3 bases, and 12 bases lay in between. The CDR3 region is CASSHYQDSYEQYF. CDR3 DNA: TGCGCCAGCAGCCACTATCAGGACAGCTACGAGCAGTACTTC.

The genes are TRBV6-5 and TRBJ2-3, with D unresolved. The germline V and J ends were trimmed by 0 bases and 0 bases, with 10 bases remaining between them. The CDR3 consists of 16 residues. Germline V gene sequence: CDR1 MNHEY, CDR2 SVGAGI. The CDR3 reads CASSYSYQESTDTQYF. The CDR3 coding sequence is TGTGCCAGCAGTTACTCTTACCAGGAAAGCACAGATACGCAGTATTTT.

In this sample, this clone turned up a few times. The gene calls are TRBV6-2 or TRBV6-3 and TRBJ1-1; D is undetermined. This CDR3 region has 13 residues. With 2 bases removed from V and 6 bases from J, the gap between germline ends came to 10 bases. Per germline, CDR1 MNHEY and CDR2 SVGEGT. This CDR3 is CASSYALISEAFF. The CDR3 nucleotides read TGTGCCAGCAGTTACGCGCTCATTTCTGAAGCTTTCTTT.

The chain recombines TRBV7-2 with TRBJ1-2; TRBD1 matches 8 bases. Germline trimming cut 4 bases from V and 5 bases from J; bases unmatched to any gene: 12. In germline, CDR1 is SGHTA, CDR2 FQGNSA. This CDR3 comprises 16 residues. CDR3 in amino acids: CASSSWTGSYPYGYTF. The CDR3 nucleotides read TGTGCCAGCAGCTCGTGGACAGGGTCATATCCTTATGGCTACACCTTC.

The chain carries TRBV10-3 and TRBJ1-5; tentatively, D is TRBD1 (6 bases). Germline loops: CDR1 ENHRY, CDR2 SYGVKD. CDR3 size: 15 residues. V was clipped by 2 bases and J by 9 bases, with 17 bases between them. The DNA for the CDR3 is TGTGCCATCAGTGAGCCACAGGGATTCCCTCGGCCCCAGCATTTT. Encoded protein: CAISEPQGFPRPQHF.

The gene calls are TRBV9 and TRBJ2-7; 8 bases fit TRBD1. V was pared by 0 bases and J by 4 bases, with 3 bases of the junction left unmatched. There are 14 residues in the CDR3. CDR1 and CDR2 from the germline V gene are SGDLS and YYNGEE. The CDR3 here is CASSVGRDRYEQYF. The CDR3, as DNA: TGTGCCAGCAGCGTAGGCCGGGACAGGTACGAGCAGTACTTC. Variable domain in full (rest from reference TRBV9 and TRBJ2-7): DSGVTQTPKHLITATGQRVTLRCSPRSGDLSVYWYQQSLDQGLQFLIQYYNGEERAKGNILERFSAQQFPDLHSELNLSSLELGDSALYFCASSVGRDRYEQYFGPGTRLTVT.

The rearrangement joins TRBV7-9 to TRBJ2-1, with 10 positions matching TRBD2. The junction had 2 bases not matched to a gene; V was cut back by 3 bases and J by 9 bases. There are 13 residues in the CDR3. Germline CDR1 reads SEHNR; CDR2 reads FQNEAQ (reference sequence). CDR3 region: CASSLASGSEQFF. DNA for the CDR3: TGTGCCAGCAGCTTGGCTAGCGGGAGTGAGCAGTTCTTC.

The chain carries TRBV5-6 and TRBJ2-1, with TRBD2 matching over 14 bases. After removal of 4 bases from V and 1 base from J, the junction contained 10 bases not matched to a gene. Per the germline V gene, CDR1 is SGHDT and CDR2 is YYEEEE. The CDR3 loop spans 19 amino acids. CDR3 amino acids: CASSKGTSGRGGSYNEQFF. CDR3 coding DNA: TGTGCCAGCAGCAAAGGGACTAGCGGGAGAGGGGGGTCCTACAATGAGCAGTTCTTC. The complete variable domain, with remaining parts taken from reference TRBV5-6 and TRBJ2-1, reads DAGVTQSPTHLIKTRGQQVTLRCSPKSGHDTVSWYQQALGQGPQFIFQYYEEEERQRGNFPDRFSGHQFPNYSSELNVNALLLGDSALYLCASSKGTSGRGGSYNEQFFGPGTRLTVL.

The CDR3 coding sequence is TGTGCCAGCAGCTTGGAGTTTGGAAACACCATATATTTT. This translates into CASSLEFGNTIYF. This chain connects TRBV7-2 to TRBJ1-3, with D hard to call. Germline V gene data show CDR1 as SGHTA and CDR2 as FQGNSA. This CDR3 has 13 amino acids. The V end lost 3 bases, the J end lost 3 bases, and 6 bases lay between the germline ends.